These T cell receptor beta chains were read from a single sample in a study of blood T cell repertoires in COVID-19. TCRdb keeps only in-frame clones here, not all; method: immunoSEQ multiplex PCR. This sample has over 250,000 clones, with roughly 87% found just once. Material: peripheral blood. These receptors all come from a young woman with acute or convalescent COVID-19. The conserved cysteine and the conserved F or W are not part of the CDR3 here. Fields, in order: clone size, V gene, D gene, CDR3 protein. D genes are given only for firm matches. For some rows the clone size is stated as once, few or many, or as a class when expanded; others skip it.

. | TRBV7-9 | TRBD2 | ASSLNLGTSGYEQY
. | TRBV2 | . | ASIREGMANEKLF
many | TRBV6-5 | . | ASSLIRDYEQY
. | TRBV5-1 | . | ASSLGPTRTDTQY
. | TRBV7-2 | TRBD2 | ASSFPGRATDTQY
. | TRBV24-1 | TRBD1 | ATSDLGQGAENEQF
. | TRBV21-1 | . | ASSNRFSNQPQH
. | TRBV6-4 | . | ASSDWQGPQNSPLH
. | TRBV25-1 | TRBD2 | ASSWSGVPGVQQF
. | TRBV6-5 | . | ASSRFPGTGNTIY
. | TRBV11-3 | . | ASRSEPGGYEKLF
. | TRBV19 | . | ASSMDKLSEKLF
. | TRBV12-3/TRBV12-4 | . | ASTILRETQY
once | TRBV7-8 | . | ASSSKSVQNTEAF
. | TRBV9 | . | ASSVGLDNSPLH
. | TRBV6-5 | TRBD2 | ASSHRLVSGSVV
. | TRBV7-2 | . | ASSLGPGRLNTEAF
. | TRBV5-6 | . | ASSFSSSRGETQY
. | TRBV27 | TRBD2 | ASSFVGGPADTQY
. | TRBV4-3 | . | ASSQHGQNTEAF